What follows are 3 T cell receptor beta chains derived from one specimen sequenced in a study of shared clonotypes between healthy human individuals. TCRdb keeps only in-frame clones here, not all; method: immunoSEQ multiplex PCR. In the table there are some 1.5 million clones, 98% of which are singletons. Sequenced sample: naive CD4+ T cells sorted from blood. The subset was: CD45RA+ positively selected. The origin of the receptors is a man in his thirties or forties in good health.

The sample holds one count of this clone. The V gene is TRBV29-1, the J gene TRBJ2-7; unclear D gene. The CDR3 consists of 14 residues. V lost 4 bases to trimming and J lost 5 bases, with 18 bases between them. Germline CDR1 reads SQVTM; CDR2 reads ANQGSEA. The chain's CDR3 is CSVGASTFRDEQYF. The CDR3 nucleotides read TGCAGCGTTGGGGCGTCTACTTTCCGGGACGAGCAGTACTTC.

The V call is TRBV29-1, the J call TRBJ2-7, with D possibly being TRBD2 (6 bases). Germline V gives CDR1 SQVTM, CDR2 ANQGSEA. V gave up 7 bases and J gave up 2 bases, with 12 bases separating them. This CDR3 spans 12 amino acids. The CDR3, as DNA: TGCAGCGCTGGGGGGAGTACCTACGAGCAGTACTTC. Protein product: CSAGGSTYEQYF.

The chain joins TRBV5-4 to TRBJ2-7; the D gene could be TRBD1 or TRBD2 (5 bases each). CDR1 is SGHNT, CDR2 YYREEE, per germline (reference sequence). V lost 0 bases and J 3 bases, leaving 13 bases between the germline ends. The CDR3 length is 15 residues. CDR3 region: CASSLGRGQGYEQYF. The CDR3 DNA reads as TGTGCCAGCAGCTTGGGTCGGGGTCAGGGCTACGAGCAGTACTTC.